A single sample gave rise to the 14 T cell receptor beta chains below, sequenced in a study of blood T cell repertoires in COVID-19. Here immunoSEQ multiplex PCR was the method, and the copy in TCRdb shows in-frame clones only, minus some. The repertoire holds 150,000 to 200,000 clones, with around 90% as singletons. The source material was peripheral blood. Every receptor here comes from a man in his 60s with acute or convalescent COVID-19.

The chain joins TRBV11-2 to TRBJ2-7; possibly TRBD2 for D (5 bases). There are 16 residues in the CDR3. Germline lookup yields CDR1 SGHAT and CDR2 FQNNGV. Trimming shortened V by 0 bases and J by 0 bases, and 12 bases separated the two germline ends. The DNA for the CDR3 is TGTGCCAGCAGCTTAGATCGGGGAAGTACCTCCTACGAGCAGTACGTC. It is translated as CASSLDRGSTSYEQYV.

This rearrangement joins TRBV5-1 to TRBJ1-2, with TRBD1 matching 7 bases. V was pared by 0 bases and J by 4 bases, with 6 bases of the junction left unmatched. In germline, CDR1 is SGHRS, CDR2 YFSETQ. The CDR3 extends over 15 amino acids. The CDR3 nucleotides read TGCGCCAGCAGCTTGGATCTTTACAGGGGCTATGGCTACACCTTC. Protein sequence: CASSLDLYRGYGYTF.

The rearrangement links TRBV5-6 to TRBJ1-4; 7 bases are shared with TRBD1. This CDR3 contains 15 residues. Per the germline V gene, CDR1 is SGHDT and CDR2 is YYEEEE. Unmatched junction bases numbered 6, after V lost 4 bases and J lost 3 bases. The CDR3 loop is CASSPRTGSNEKLFF. CDR3 nucleotide sequence: TGTGCCAGCAGCCCACGGACAGGATCTAATGAAAAACTGTTTTTT.

V is TRBV24-1 and J is TRBJ1-2, with D possibly being TRBD1 (6 bases). Trimming removed 3 bases from V and 5 bases from J, with 12 bases in between. This CDR3 is built from 14 residues. CDR1 and CDR2 (germline): KGHDR, SFDVKD. CDR3 region: CATSDTGQPYGYTF. The CDR3 nucleotides are TGTGCCACCAGTGATACTGGACAGCCATATGGCTACACCTTC.

The chain employs TRBV6-5 and TRBJ1-5; D uncertain. V lost 6 bases and J 3 bases, leaving 9 bases between the germline ends. The CDR3 is 13 amino acids. Germline values: CDR1 MNHEY, CDR2 SVGAGI. Here the CDR3 reads CASSEVDNQPQHF. As DNA, the CDR3 is TGTGCCAGCAGCGAGGTGGACAATCAGCCCCAGCATTTT.

The chain couples TRBV19 to TRBJ2-3, with 9 bases aligning to TRBD2. With 3 bases clipped from V and 0 bases from J, the junction kept 7 bases outside the gene matches. The CDR3 is 17 residues long. Germline values: CDR1 LNHDA, CDR2 SQIVND (reference sequence). The CDR3 coding sequence is TGTGCCAGTAGTATCGGGGTAGCGGGAGTTAGCACAGATACGCAGTATTTT. This codes for CASSIGVAGVSTDTQYF.

The chain is built from TRBV4-1 and TRBJ2-7; TRBD2 might be the D (6 bases). Germline V CDR1 and CDR2: MGHRA, YSYEKL. V lost 0 bases and J 4 bases, leaving 19 bases between the germline ends. There are 17 residues in the CDR3. CDR3 residues: CASSQDRTGGSLYEQYF. The DNA for the CDR3 is TGCGCCAGCAGCCAAGATCGTACTGGGGGGAGCCTTTACGAGCAGTACTTC.

V is TRBV9 and J is TRBJ2-2, with D possibly TRBD2 on 6 matching bases. Germline CDR1 is SGDLS and CDR2 is YYNGEE. This CDR3 has 16 residues. Trimming took 0 bases from V and 5 from J, leaving 14 bases between them. DNA for the CDR3: TGTGCCAGCAGCGTAGATCCCCGACGGGGGACCGGGGAGCTGTTTTTT. The encoded protein is CASSVDPRRGTGELFF.

The rearrangement links TRBV27 to TRBJ2-1; 13 bases are shared with TRBD2. Losses at the gene ends were 4 bases for V and 6 bases for J; bases not matched to a gene: 6. Germline CDR1 and CDR2: MNHEY and SMNVEV (reference sequence). The CDR3 totals 16 residues. The CDR3 reads CASSSPLAGGGNEQFF. CDR3 coding DNA: TGTGCCAGCAGTTCCCCACTAGCGGGAGGGGGCAATGAGCAGTTCTTC.

The V and J genes are TRBV9 and TRBJ1-1; possibly TRBD1 for D (6 bases). The CDR3 runs 13 residues. Germline loops: CDR1 SGDLS, CDR2 YYNGEE. V lost 3 bases to trimming and J lost 3 bases, with 9 bases between them. DNA of the CDR3: TGTGCCAGCAGCGGCCCAGGGGACACTGAAGCTTTCTTT. Protein: CASSGPGDTEAFF.

This clone has more than one count but fewer than ten. This sequence joins TRBV7-3 and TRBJ2-7, with D perhaps TRBD2 (5 bases). The CDR3 runs to 14 residues. Germline CDR1 is SGHTA and CDR2 is FQGTGA. The V end lost 1 base, the J end lost 0 bases, and 7 bases lay between the germline ends. The CDR3 DNA reads as TGTGCCAGCAGCTTAAGGGAGATCTCCTACGAGCAGTACGTC. Translating it yields CASSLREISYEQYV.

This chain joins TRBV19 and TRBJ1-5; D may be TRBD1 (5 bases). Germline values: CDR1 LNHDA, CDR2 SQIVND (reference sequence). The CDR3 length is 13 residues. V was shortened by 7 bases and J by 3 bases, with 10 bases between the two germline ends. The CDR3 nucleotides are TGTGCCAGTAACGGCAGGGACAATCAGCCCCAGCATTTT. Protein: CASNGRDNQPQHF.

This chain joins TRBV18 and TRBJ1-2, with 10 positions matching TRBD1. V was clipped by 2 bases and J by 5 bases; unmatched bases: 5. Germline V CDR1 and CDR2: KGHSH, LQKENI. CDR3 length: 15 residues. The CDR3 is CASSPSDRGLYGYTF. CDR3 in DNA: TGTGCCAGCTCACCAAGCGACAGGGGGCTGTATGGCTACACCTTC.

This clone occurred once. V is TRBV30 and J is TRBJ2-3, with 9 bases fitting TRBD2. The CDR3 runs to 13 residues. Germline values: CDR1 GTSNPN, CDR2 SVGIG (reference sequence). J lost 7 bases, V lost 3 bases, and 5 bases had no gene match. The CDR3 DNA is TGTGCCTGGAGAGCGGGAGGTGGTAATACGCAGTATTTT. Protein product: CAWRAGGGNTQYF.